This T cell receptor beta chain originates from a study of cytomegalovirus exposure and HLA in healthy donors. CDR3 size: 14 residues. The junction had 4 bases not matched to a gene; V was cut back by 2 bases and J by 4 bases. Per germline, CDR1 SGHDT and CDR2 YYEEEE. Researchers ran the PCR with 60 Vbeta and 13 Jbeta primers. The data were produced by immunoSEQ multiplex PCR, yet TCRdb's version contains in-frame clones alone and is incomplete. The repertoire includes approximately 200,000 clones, around 74% of them detected once, and roughly 1.4% sits in the top ten. This TCR was recovered from a girl aged 5-17 years in good health and CMV-seropositive. The specimen sequenced was PBMCs. V and J are TRBV5-6 and TRBJ2-3; 7 bases are a match to TRBD2. The CDR3 nucleotides are TGTGCCAGCAGCTTAGGACTAGAAGCAGATACGCAGTATTTT. Amino acids: CASSLGLEADTQYF.